One and the same sample provided the 14 T cell receptor beta chains below, sequenced in a study of blood T cell repertoires in COVID-19. Assay: immunoSEQ multiplex PCR; the TCRdb copy retains only in-frame clones and omits some. In the table there are roughly 250,000 clones, 81% of which are singletons. The source material was peripheral blood. The origin of the receptors is an older woman with active or convalescent COVID-19.

V gene TRBV4-2 combines with J gene TRBJ2-3, with TRBD1 matching over 8 bases. The CDR3 covers 18 residues. The V gene end was trimmed by 2 bases and the J gene end by 1 base; junction bases not matched to a gene: 11. Germline loops: CDR1 LGHNA, CDR2 YNFKEQ. The CDR3 sequence is CASSQTPGQGLGTDTQYF. CDR3 DNA: TGTGCCAGCAGCCAAACCCCCGGACAGGGTCTAGGCACAGATACGCAGTATTTT.

About this clone itself: In the same sample, other DNA sequences code for this CDR3. The J gene is TRBJ2-7, the V gene TRBV6-5; 10 nucleotides line up with TRBD2. The germline V gene has CDR1 MNHEY and CDR2 SVGAGI. The trim removed 6 bases at V and 6 bases at J, leaving 8 bases unmatched. The CDR3 has 14 amino acids. CDR3 coding DNA: TGTGCCAGCAGCCGTAGCGGGGGGTCAATCGAGCAGTACTTC. This gives the protein CASSRSGGSIEQYF.

The gene calls are TRBV5-1 and TRBJ2-1; no clear D gene. Trimming stripped 4 bases from V and 7 bases from J, with 12 bases between. The CDR3 is 13 amino acids. Germline CDR1 reads SGHRS; CDR2 reads YFSETQ. This CDR3 is CASSAQAGNEQFF. Here the CDR3 DNA reads TGCGCCAGCAGCGCGCAAGCTGGTAATGAGCAGTTCTTC.

In this sample, this clone turned up many times. The chain employs TRBV19 and TRBJ2-7; D call uncertain. Deletions cut 3 bases from V and 6 bases from J, with 12 bases between. The CDR3 consists of 13 residues. Per germline, CDR1 LNHDA and CDR2 SQIVND (reference sequence). In DNA form, the CDR3 reads TGTGCCAGTAGTATGTCCGGGTTAGGCGAGCAGTACTTC. Encoded protein: CASSMSGLGEQYF.

Turning to this clone: The same CDR3 arises from other DNA sequences in this sample as well. This chain links TRBV7-2 with TRBJ2-7; unclear D gene. The CDR3 is 11 residues long. CDR1 is SGHTA and CDR2 is FQGNSA in the germline V gene. Trimming left V 6 bases short and J 2 bases short, with 5 bases between. The DNA for the CDR3 is TGTGCCAGCAGTTCCACCTACGAGCAGTACTTC. Its translation: CASSSTYEQYF.

This rearrangement joins TRBV6-5 to TRBJ2-3; 8 bases map to TRBD1. The V gene's germline CDR1 is MNHEY and CDR2 SVGAGI. The CDR3 spans 14 residues. The V segment lost 8 bases and the J segment 5 bases; nucleotides outside the gene matches: 9. CDR3 in amino acids: CASEDRGLGDTQYF. For the CDR3, the DNA is TGTGCCAGCGAAGACAGGGGCTTAGGAGATACGCAGTATTTT.

J is TRBJ1-2 and V is TRBV7-2; TRBD1 matches at 7 bases. J gave up 7 bases and V 5 bases, and 16 bases lay outside the gene matches. The CDR3 is made up of 16 amino acids. Germline V gene lookup returns CDR1 SGHTA and CDR2 FQGNSA. The CDR3 nucleotides are TGTGCCAGCAGCGGAAGACAGGGAGTCGCTGTAGGTGGCTACACCTTC. Translation gives CASSGRQGVAVGGYTF.

The chain has TRBV11-2 and TRBJ2-7, with D possibly matching TRBD2 (6 bases). The CDR3 contains 12 residues. Trimming left V 5 bases short and J 2 bases short, with 7 bases between. Germline V gene sequence: CDR1 SGHAT, CDR2 FQNNGV. This CDR3 is CASSAGTYEQYF. DNA for the CDR3: TGTGCCAGCAGCGCGGGGACCTACGAGCAGTACTTC. Looking up the rest from reference TRBV11-2 and TRBJ2-7 gives the full variable domain: EAGVAQSPRYKIIEKRQSVAFWCNPISGHATLYWYQQILGQGPKLLIQFQNNGVVDDSQLPKDRFSAERLKGVDSTLKIQPAKLEDSAVYLCASSAGTYEQYFGPGTRLTVT.

The rearrangement links TRBV30 to TRBJ1-5; TRBD1 matches 11 bases. There are 15 residues in the CDR3. Germline-derived CDR1 and CDR2 are GTSNPN and SVGIG (reference sequence). V lost 5 bases and J lost 2; bases outside the gene matches: 5. This chain's CDR3 is CAWGQGALGNQPQHF. The DNA of the CDR3 is TGTGCCTGGGGACAGGGGGCGTTGGGCAATCAGCCCCAGCATTTT.

This clone was seen many times. The sample carries other DNA sequences with the same CDR3. The chain has TRBV11-2 and TRBJ2-2; TRBD1 might be the D (6 bases). CDR3 length: 16 residues. V lost 1 base and J 1 base, leaving 10 bases between the germline ends. In germline, CDR1 is SGHAT, CDR2 FQNNGV. CDR3 nucleotide sequence: TGTGCCAGCAGCTTAGTCTCCAGGGGGAACACCGGGGAGCTGTTTTTT. It translates to CASSLVSRGNTGELFF. The variable domain in full, with the rest retrieved from reference TRBV11-2 and TRBJ2-2, is EAGVAQSPRYKIIEKRQSVAFWCNPISGHATLYWYQQILGQGPKLLIQFQNNGVVDDSQLPKDRFSAERLKGVDSTLKIQPAKLEDSAVYLCASSLVSRGNTGELFFGEGSRLTVL.

V usage is TRBV15 and J usage is TRBJ1-2, with D maybe TRBD1 (6 bases). V was cut by 0 bases and J by 8 bases, with 19 bases left in between. Germline CDR1 reads LNHNV; CDR2 reads YYDKDF (reference sequence). CDR3 length: 16 residues. CDR3 bases: TGTGCCACCAGCAGAGATCGGGCAGGGGCCTCGGGGGGCTACACCTTC. As protein: CATSRDRAGASGGYTF.

This sequence joins TRBV5-1 and TRBJ2-3; 15 bases are shared with TRBD2. The CDR3 length is 17 residues. The J segment lost 2 bases and the V segment lost 2 bases, leaving 3 bases of the junction unmatched. The V gene's germline CDR1 is SGHRS and CDR2 YFSETQ. CDR3 sequence (DNA): TGCGCCAGCAGCTTCGGGACTAGCGGGGGGTACACAGATACGCAGTATTTT. It encodes CASSFGTSGGYTDTQYF.

This clone was observed a handful of times. The sample has other DNA sequences that encode this CDR3 too. The chain is built from TRBV19 and TRBJ1-1, with no clear D. Germline CDR1 is LNHDA and CDR2 is SQIVND (reference sequence). CDR3 size: 11 residues. V lost 3 bases to trimming and J lost 4 bases, with 3 bases between them. In DNA form, the CDR3 reads TGTGCCAGTAGTATGAGCACTGAAGCTTTCTTT. It translates to CASSMSTEAFF.

V is TRBV6-1 and J is TRBJ1-1, with a tentative D call TRBD1 (5 bases). The CDR3 spans 14 residues. The germline V gene encodes CDR1 MNHNS and CDR2 SASEGT. The V and J ends lost 2 bases and 7 bases respectively, with 14 bases between them. In DNA form, the CDR3 reads TGTGCCAGCAGTGAACTGGGCAGGGTCGATGAAGCTTTCTTT. This codes for CASSELGRVDEAFF.